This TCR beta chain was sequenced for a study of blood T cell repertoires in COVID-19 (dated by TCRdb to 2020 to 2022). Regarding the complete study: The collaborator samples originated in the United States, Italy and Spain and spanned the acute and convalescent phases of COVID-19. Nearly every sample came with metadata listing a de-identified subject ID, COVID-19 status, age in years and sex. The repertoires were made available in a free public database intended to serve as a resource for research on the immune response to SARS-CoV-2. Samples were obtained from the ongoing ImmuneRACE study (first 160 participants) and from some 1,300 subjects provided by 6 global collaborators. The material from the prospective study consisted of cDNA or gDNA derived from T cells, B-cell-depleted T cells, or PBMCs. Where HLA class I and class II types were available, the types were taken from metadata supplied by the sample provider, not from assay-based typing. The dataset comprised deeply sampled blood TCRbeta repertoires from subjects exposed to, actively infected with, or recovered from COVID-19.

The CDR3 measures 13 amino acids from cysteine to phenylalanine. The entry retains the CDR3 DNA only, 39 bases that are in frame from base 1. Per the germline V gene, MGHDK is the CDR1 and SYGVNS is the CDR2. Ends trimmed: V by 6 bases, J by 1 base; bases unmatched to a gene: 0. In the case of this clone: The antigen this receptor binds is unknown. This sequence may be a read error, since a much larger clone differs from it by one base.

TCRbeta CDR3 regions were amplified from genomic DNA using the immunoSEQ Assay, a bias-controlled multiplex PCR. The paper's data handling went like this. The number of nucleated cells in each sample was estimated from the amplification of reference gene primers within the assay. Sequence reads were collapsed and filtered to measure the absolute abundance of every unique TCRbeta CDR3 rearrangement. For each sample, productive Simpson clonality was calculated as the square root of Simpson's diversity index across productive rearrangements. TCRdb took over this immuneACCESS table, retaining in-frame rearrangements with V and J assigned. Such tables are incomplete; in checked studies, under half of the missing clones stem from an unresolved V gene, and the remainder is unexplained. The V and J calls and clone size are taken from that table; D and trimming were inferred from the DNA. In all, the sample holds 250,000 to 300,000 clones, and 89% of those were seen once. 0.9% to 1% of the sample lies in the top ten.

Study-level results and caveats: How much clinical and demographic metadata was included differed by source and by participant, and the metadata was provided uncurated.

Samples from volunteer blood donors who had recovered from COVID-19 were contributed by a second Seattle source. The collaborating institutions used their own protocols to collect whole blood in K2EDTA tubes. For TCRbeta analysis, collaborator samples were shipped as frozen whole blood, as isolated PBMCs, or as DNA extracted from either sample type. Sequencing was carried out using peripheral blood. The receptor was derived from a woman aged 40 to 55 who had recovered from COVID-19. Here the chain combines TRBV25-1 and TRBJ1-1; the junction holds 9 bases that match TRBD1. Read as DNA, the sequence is TGTGCCAGCAGGGGACAGGGGAACACTGAAGCTTTCTTT. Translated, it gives CASRGQGNTEAFF.